A selection of T cell receptor beta chains follows, all from one sample in a study of T cell clones after liver transplantation. Clones were sequenced by immunoSEQ multiplex PCR, and TCRdb holds only the in-frame ones, with some missing. The table has roughly 120,000 clones, over 75% seen once. The sample was CD4+ T cells from blood, taken 12 months after liver transplant. These receptors all come from a human patient who received a liver transplant. Some T cells here may be from the graft donor. CDR3s include the opening cysteine and the closing phenylalanine or tryptophan. D genes are given only for firm matches. Size tells how often a clone was seen (once, few, many) or the class of an expanded clone, and some rows leave it out.

J	size	V	D	DNA	CDR3
TRBJ2-2	NA	TRBV9	NA	TGTGCCAGCAGCCCAATAGTCGCCGGGGAGCTGTTTTTT	CASSPIVAGELFF
TRBJ2-6	NA	TRBV7-2	NA	TGTGCCAGCAGCTTAGTAAGCTCTGGGGCCAACGTCCTGACTTTC	CASSLVSSGANVLTF
TRBJ2-7	once	TRBV4-1	NA	TGCGCCAGCAGCCAAGAGGAGGGAATCTACGAGCAGTACTTC	CASSQEEGIYEQYF
TRBJ1-1	NA	TRBV11-2	NA	TGTGCCAGCAGCCCACGATCTGGGGCAGAGAACACTGAAGCTTTCTTT	CASSPRSGAENTEAFF
TRBJ2-1	once	TRBV11-2	NA	TGTGCCAGCAGCTTAGCGGGCCCTTCTTACAATGAGCAGTTCTTC	CASSLAGPSYNEQFF
TRBJ2-1	NA	TRBV28	TRBD2	TGTGCCAGCAGTCTTACCGGACTAGCGGGAGTTGGGCAGTTCTTC	CASSLTGLAGVGQFF
TRBJ2-2	NA	TRBV9	NA	TGTGCCAGCAGTTCCGGAGGGGACGGGGAGCTGTTTTTT	CASSSGGDGELFF
TRBJ2-3	NA	TRBV2	NA	TGTGCCAGCAGTGAAGCGCTTCCCCCGGCGACAACAAGCACAGATACGCAGTATTTT	CASSEALPPATTSTDTQYF
TRBJ2-2	NA	TRBV19	NA	TGTGCCAGTACCCAAGGGGGCACCGGGGAGCTGTTTTTT	CASTQGGTGELFF
TRBJ2-7	few	TRBV7-9	TRBD1	TGTGCCAGCAGCTCCAGGGGGCCCGAGCAGTACTTC	CASSSRGPEQYF
TRBJ2-2	NA	TRBV7-2	NA	TGTGCCAGCAGCCCTCGCGTGACCGGGGAGCTGTTTTTT	CASSPRVTGELFF
TRBJ1-2	NA	TRBV11-2	NA	TGTGCCAGCAGCTTCTTGGGGGCATCCAATGGCTACACCTTC	CASSFLGASNGYTF
TRBJ2-3	NA	TRBV29-1	TRBD2	TGCAGCGTAAGGAGCGGGGCTAGGGCAGATACGCAGTATTTT	CSVRSGARADTQYF
TRBJ2-3	NA	TRBV5-4	NA	TGTGCCAGCAGCTTGGGGCGTCCTAGCACAGATACGCAGTATTTT	CASSLGRPSTDTQYF
TRBJ2-7	NA	TRBV2	TRBD1	TGTGCCAGCAGTGGACAGGGCTTCTACGAGCAGTACTTC	CASSGQGFYEQYF
TRBJ2-3	NA	TRBV28	TRBD1	TGTGCCAGCAGTTCCCCGGACAGGGCCCCGGATACGCAGTATTTT	CASSSPDRAPDTQYF
TRBJ2-3	NA	TRBV5-4	TRBD1	TGTGCCAGCAGCTTAGGGGACAGGGCGACAGATACGCAGTATTTT	CASSLGDRATDTQYF
TRBJ2-7	NA	TRBV9	TRBD1	TGTGCCAGCAGCGTAGCTTGGACAGGGGACTACGAGCAGTACTTC	CASSVAWTGDYEQYF
TRBJ1-1	NA	TRBV10-3	TRBD1	TGTGCCATCAGTGACCCAGGGGGCGTGAACACTGAAGCTTTCTTT	CAISDPGGVNTEAFF